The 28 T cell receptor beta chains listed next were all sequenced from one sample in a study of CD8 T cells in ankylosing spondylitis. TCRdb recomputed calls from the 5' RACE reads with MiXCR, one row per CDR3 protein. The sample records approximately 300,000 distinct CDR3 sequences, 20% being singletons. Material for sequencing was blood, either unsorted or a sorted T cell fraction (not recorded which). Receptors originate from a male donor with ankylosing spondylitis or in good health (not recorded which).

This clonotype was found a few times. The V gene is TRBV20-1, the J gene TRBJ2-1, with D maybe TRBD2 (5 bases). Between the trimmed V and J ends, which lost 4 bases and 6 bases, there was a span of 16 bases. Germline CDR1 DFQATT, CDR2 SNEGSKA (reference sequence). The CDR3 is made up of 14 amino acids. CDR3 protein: CSAIDDYSSNEQFF. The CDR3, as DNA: TGCAGTGCTATCGACGACTATTCTTCCAATGAGCAGTTCTTC.

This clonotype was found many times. For the CDR3, the DNA is TGCAGTGCTAGAGATCACCGCTCTGGAAACACCATATATTTT. This codes for CSARDHRSGNTIYF. This chain joins TRBV20-1 and TRBJ1-3; D unclear. CDR3 length: 14 amino acids. Trimming took off 0 bases at V and 0 bases at J, with 6 bases between the two ends. Germline-derived CDR1 and CDR2 are DFQATT and SNEGSKA (reference sequence).

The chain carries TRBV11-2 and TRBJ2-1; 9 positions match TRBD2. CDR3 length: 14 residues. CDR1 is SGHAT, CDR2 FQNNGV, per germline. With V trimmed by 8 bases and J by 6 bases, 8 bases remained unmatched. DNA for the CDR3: TGTGCCAGCTCCCGGGCTAGCGGGGCCAATGAGCAGTTCTTC. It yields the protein CASSRASGANEQFF.

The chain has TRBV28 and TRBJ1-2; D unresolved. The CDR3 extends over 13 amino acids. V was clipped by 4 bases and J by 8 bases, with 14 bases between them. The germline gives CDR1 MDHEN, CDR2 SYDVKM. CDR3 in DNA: TGTGCCAGCAGTTCACCGGGCCCGGGCGGCTACACCTTC. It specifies CASSSPGPGGYTF.

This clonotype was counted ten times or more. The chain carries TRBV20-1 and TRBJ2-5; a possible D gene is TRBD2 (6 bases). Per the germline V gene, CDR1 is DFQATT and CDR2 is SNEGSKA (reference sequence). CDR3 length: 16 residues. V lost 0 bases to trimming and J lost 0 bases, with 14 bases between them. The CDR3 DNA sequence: TGCAGTGCTAGAGACTATAGCGGCCAGTACCAAGAGACCCAGTACTTC. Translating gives CSARDYSGQYQETQYF.

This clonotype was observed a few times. The DNA for the CDR3 is TGTGCCAGCAGTTCTCGAGGGGGGGCAGGGGACAGCTCCTATAATTCACCCCTCCACTTT. This gives the protein CASSSRGGAGDSSYNSPLHF. This chain links TRBV27 with TRBJ1-6, with 7 bases identical to TRBD1. Germline trimming cut 4 bases from V and 0 bases from J; bases unmatched to any gene: 15. There are 20 residues in the CDR3. The germline CDR1 and CDR2 sequences are MNHEY and SMNVEV (reference sequence).

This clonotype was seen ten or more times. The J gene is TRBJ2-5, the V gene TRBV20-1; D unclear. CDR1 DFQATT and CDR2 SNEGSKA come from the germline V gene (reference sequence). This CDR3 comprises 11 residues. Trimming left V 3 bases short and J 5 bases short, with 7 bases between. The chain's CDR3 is CSASLSETQYF. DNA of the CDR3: TGCAGTGCTAGTTTATCGGAGACCCAGTACTTC.

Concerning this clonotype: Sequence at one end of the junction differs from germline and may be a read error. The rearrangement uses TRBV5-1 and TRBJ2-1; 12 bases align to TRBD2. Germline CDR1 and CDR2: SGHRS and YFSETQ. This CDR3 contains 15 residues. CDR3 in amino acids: CVSSLRLAGVNEQFF. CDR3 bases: TGCGTCAGCAGCTTAAGACTAGCGGGAGTCAATGAGCAGTTCTTC.

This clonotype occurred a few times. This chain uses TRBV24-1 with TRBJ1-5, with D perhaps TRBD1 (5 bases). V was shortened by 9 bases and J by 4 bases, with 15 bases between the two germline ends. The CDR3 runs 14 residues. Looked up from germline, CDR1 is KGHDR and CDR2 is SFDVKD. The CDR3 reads CATDSPFRNQPQHF. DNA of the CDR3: TGTGCCACCGACAGCCCGTTCCGGAATCAGCCCCAGCATTTT.

CDR3 sequence: CSASRTSGSQNTQYF. The CDR3 DNA sequence: TGCAGTGCTAGCAGAACTAGCGGGAGTCAAAATACGCAGTATTTT. The rearrangement uses TRBV20-1 and TRBJ2-3, with TRBD2 matching 11 bases. The CDR3 is made up of 15 amino acids. The ends lost 3 bases at V and 7 bases at J; junction bases unmatched: 9. Germline V gene lookup returns CDR1 DFQATT and CDR2 SNEGSKA (reference sequence).

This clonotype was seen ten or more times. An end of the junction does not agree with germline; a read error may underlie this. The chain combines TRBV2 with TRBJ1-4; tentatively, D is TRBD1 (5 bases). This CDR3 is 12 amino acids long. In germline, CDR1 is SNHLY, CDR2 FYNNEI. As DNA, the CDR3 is TGTGCCAGCAGTCAAGCAGGGACAAAACTGTTTTTT. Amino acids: CASSQAGTKLFF.

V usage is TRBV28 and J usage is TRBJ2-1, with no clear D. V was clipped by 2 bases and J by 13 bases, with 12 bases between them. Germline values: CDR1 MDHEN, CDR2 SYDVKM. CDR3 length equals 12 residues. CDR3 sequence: CASSLEPSAQFF. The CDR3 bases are TGTGCCAGCAGTTTAGAACCGTCCGCTCAGTTCTTC.

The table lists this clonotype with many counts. The CDR3 sequence is CSVSLAGGADTQYF. DNA of the CDR3: TGCAGCGTTTCTCTAGCGGGAGGGGCAGATACGCAGTATTTT. V and J are TRBV29-1 and TRBJ2-3; 12 bases line up with TRBD2. The CDR3 runs 14 residues. Per the germline V gene, CDR1 is SQVTM and CDR2 is ANQGSEA. V shed 5 bases, J shed 4 bases, and the junction held 4 bases outside the gene matches.

The CDR3 reads CSANRIAGASYNEQFF. DNA for the CDR3: TGCAGTGCTAACAGAATAGCGGGAGCCTCCTACAATGAGCAGTTCTTC. V and J are TRBV20-1 and TRBJ2-1; 9 bases map to TRBD2. This CDR3 has 16 amino acids. The V gene's germline CDR1 is DFQATT and CDR2 SNEGSKA (reference sequence). V lost 4 bases and J lost 0; bases outside the gene matches: 7.

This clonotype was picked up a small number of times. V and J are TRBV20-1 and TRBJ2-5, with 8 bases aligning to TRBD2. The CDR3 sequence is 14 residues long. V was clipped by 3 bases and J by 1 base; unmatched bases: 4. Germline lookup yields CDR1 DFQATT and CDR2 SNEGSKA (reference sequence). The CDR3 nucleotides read TGCAGTGCTAGCGGGAGGGCCCTCCAAGAGACCCAGTACTTC. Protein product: CSASGRALQETQYF.

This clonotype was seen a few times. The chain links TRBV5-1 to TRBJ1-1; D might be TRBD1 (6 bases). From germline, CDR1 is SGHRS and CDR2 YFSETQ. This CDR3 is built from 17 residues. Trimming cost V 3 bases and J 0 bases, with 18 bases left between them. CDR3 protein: CASSSEGGGSMNTEAFF. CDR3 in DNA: TGCGCCAGCAGCTCGGAGGGGGGGGGCTCGATGAACACTGAAGCTTTCTTT.

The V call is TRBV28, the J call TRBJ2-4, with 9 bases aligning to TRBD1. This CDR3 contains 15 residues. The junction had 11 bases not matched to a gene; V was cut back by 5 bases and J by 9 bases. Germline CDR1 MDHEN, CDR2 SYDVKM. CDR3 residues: CASSTPSGQGAIQYF. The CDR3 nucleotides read TGTGCCAGCAGTACACCCTCGGGACAGGGAGCCATTCAGTACTTC.

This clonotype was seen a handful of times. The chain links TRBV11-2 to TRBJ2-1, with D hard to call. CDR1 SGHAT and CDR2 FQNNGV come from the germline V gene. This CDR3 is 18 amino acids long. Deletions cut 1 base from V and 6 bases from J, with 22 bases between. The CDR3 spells CASSLVGTAQDWGNEQFF. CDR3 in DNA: TGTGCCAGCAGCTTAGTAGGAACCGCTCAGGATTGGGGCAATGAGCAGTTCTTC.

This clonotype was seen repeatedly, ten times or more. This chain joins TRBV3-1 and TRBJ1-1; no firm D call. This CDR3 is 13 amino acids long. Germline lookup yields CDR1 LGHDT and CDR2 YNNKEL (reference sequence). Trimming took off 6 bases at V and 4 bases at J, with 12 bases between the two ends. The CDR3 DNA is TGTGCCAGCAGACTAAGTCCGGCCACTGAAGCTTTCTTT. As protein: CASRLSPATEAFF.

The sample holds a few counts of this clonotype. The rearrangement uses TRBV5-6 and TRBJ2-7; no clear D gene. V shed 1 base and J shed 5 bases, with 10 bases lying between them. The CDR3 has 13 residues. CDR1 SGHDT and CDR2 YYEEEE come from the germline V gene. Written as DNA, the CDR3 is TGTGCCAGCAGCTTGATGGGTTCCAACGAGCAGTACGTC. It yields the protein CASSLMGSNEQYV.

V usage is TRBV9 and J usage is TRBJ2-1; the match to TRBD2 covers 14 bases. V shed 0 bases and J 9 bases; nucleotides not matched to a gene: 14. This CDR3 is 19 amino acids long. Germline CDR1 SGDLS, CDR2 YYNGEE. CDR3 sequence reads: CASSVGVIGTSGRTVEQFF. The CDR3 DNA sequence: TGTGCCAGCAGCGTAGGGGTGATCGGGACTAGCGGGAGAACCGTTGAGCAGTTCTTC.

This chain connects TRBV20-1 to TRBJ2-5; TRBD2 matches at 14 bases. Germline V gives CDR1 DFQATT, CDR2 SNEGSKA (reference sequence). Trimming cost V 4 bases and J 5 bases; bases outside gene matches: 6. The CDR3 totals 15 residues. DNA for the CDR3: TGCAGTGCTATCCGGACTAGCGGGGGGAGGGAGACCCAGTACTTC. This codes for CSAIRTSGGRETQYF.

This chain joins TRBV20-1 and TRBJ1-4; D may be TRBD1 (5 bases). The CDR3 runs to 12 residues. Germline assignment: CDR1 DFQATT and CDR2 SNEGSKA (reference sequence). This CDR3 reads CRIQGTNEKLFF. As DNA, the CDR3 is TGCAGAATTCAGGGCACTAATGAAAAACTGTTTTTT.

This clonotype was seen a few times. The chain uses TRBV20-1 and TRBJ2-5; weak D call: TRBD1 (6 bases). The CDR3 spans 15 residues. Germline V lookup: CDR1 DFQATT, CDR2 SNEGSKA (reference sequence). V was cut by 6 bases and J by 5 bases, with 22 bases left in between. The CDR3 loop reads CSANPNREPTETQYF. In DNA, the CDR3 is TGCAGTGCAAACCCTAACAGGGAGCCGACTGAGACCCAGTACTTC.

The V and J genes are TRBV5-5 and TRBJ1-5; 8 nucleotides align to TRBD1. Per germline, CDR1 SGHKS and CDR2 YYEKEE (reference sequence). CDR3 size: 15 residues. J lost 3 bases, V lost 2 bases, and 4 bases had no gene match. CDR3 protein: CASSLDRGYNQPQHF. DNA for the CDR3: TGTGCCAGCAGCTTAGACAGGGGTTACAATCAGCCCCAGCATTTT.

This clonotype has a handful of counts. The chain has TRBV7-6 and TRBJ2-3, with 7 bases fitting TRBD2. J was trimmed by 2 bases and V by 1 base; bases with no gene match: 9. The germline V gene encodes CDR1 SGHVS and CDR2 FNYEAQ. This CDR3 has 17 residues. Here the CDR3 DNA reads TGTGCCAGCAGCTTAGAGGCGGGAGCGAGGGTCACAGATACGCAGTATTTT. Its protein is CASSLEAGARVTDTQYF.

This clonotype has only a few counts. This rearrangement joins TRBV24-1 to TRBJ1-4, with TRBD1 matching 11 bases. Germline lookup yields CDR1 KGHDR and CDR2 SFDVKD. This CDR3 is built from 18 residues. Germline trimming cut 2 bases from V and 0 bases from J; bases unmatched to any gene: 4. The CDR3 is CATSDWDRGIATNEKLFF. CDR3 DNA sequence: TGTGCCACCAGTGATTGGGACAGGGGGATTGCAACTAATGAAAAACTGTTTTTT.

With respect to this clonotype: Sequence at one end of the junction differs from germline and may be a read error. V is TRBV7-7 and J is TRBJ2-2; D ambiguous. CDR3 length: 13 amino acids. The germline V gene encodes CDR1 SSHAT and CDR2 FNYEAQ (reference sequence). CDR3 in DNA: TGTGCTAGCAGTTTCGGAATGACCGGGGAGCTGTTTTTT. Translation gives CASSFGMTGELFF.